This TCR beta chain comes out of a study of glioma-infiltrating T cells. Study conclusions and caveats: Non-neoplastic patients had below-expected tissue-blood divergence, while all gliomas exceeded expectation.

About this clonotype itself: The target antigen is unknown.

TCR alpha and beta CDR3 regions were amplified from RNA using iRepertoire nested multiplex PCR. Input was 100-400 ng of tissue mRNA or PBMC total RNA. MiXCR, run by TCRdb on the multiplex PCR reads, gives a single entry per CDR3 protein. This table has about 140,000 distinct CDR3 sequences, around 42% appearing once. The clonotype comes from a human donor with low-grade glioma or glioblastoma, undergoing nonglioma brain surgery, or in good health (not recorded which). The sequenced material came from glioma tissue, nonneoplastic brain tissue, or PBMCs (not recorded which).

CDR3 sequence (DNA): TGTGCCAGCAGCTTAGGGTCCCTCTATGGCTACACCTTC. Translated, it gives CASSLGSLYGYTF. This sequence joins TRBV7-2 and TRBJ1-2; D unclear. Trimming left V 1 base short and J 4 bases short, with 7 bases between. This CDR3 has 13 residues. The germline V gene has CDR1 SGHTA and CDR2 FQGNSA. Full variable domain (remainder filled in from reference TRBV7-2 and TRBJ1-2): GAGVSQSPSNKVTEKGKDVELRCDPISGHTALYWYRQSLGQGLEFLIYFQGNSAPDKSGLPSDRFSAERTGGSVSTLTIQRTQQEDSAVYLCASSLGSLYGYTFGSGTRLTVV.